Given below is one TCR beta chain in context. What it binds is unknown. This entry belongs to a study of T cell responses to AZD1222 COVID-19 vaccine. Whole-study results and caveats: Researchers took repertoire samples only after the peak T cell response had come. Just a handful of people given AZD1222 tested seropositive at baseline. Spike regions recognized by vaccine-associated CD4 TCRs spanned the protein, led by 160-218 and 743-854. The donor group comprised mostly white British people and more females; the analysis possibly underestimated clonal diversity.

Assay used: immunoSEQ multiplex PCR; TCRdb lists only in-frame clones, some missing. This table has roughly 120,000 clones, roughly 88% appearing once. The V end was cut by 2 bases, the J end by 5 bases, with 9 bases between. The CDR3 totals 13 residues. Germline V gene sequence: CDR1 MNHNS, CDR2 SASEGT. The V gene is TRBV6-1, the J gene TRBJ2-5; D is uncertain. The starting material was peripheral blood, obtained on day 0 of MenACWY control vaccination. The clonotype was recovered from an adult in good health. The CDR3 sequence: CASSELSGETQYF. As DNA, the CDR3 is TGTGCCAGCAGTGAACTAAGTGGGGAGACCCAGTACTTC.